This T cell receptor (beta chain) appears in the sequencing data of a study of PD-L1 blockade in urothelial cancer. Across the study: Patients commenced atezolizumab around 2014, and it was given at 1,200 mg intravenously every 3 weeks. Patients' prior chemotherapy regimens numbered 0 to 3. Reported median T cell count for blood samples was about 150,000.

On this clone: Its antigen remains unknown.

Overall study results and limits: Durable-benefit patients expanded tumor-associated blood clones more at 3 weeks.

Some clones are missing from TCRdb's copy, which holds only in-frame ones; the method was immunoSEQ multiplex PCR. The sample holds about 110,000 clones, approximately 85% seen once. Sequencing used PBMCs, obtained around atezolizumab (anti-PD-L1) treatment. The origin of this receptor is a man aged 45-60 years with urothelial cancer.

The CDR3 DNA reads TGTGCCAGCAGCTTGTCGGACAGGGTTTCCAATGAGCAGTTCTTC. Amino acids: CASSLSDRVSNEQFF. The chain is built from TRBV11-3 and TRBJ2-1; 8 nucleotides match TRBD1. Germline V gene data show CDR1 as SGHNT and CDR2 as YENEEA. With V trimmed by 3 bases and J by 6 bases, 7 bases remained unmatched. CDR3 length equals 15 residues.